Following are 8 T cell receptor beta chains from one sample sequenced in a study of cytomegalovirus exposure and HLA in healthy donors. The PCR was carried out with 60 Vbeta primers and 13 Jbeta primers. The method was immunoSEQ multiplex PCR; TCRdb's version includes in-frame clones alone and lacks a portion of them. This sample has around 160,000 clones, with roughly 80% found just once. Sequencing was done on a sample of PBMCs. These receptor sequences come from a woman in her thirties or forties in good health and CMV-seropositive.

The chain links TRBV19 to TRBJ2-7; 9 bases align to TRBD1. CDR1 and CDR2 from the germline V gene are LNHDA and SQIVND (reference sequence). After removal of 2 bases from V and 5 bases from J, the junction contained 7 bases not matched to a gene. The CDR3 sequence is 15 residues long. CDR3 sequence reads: CASSIIAGQGNEQYF. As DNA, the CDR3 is TGTGCCAGTAGTATAATCGCGGGACAGGGAAACGAGCAGTACTTC.

CDR3 bases: TGTGCCAGCAGGACAAAGGACAAGACCGGGGAGCTGTTTTTT. This gives the protein CASRTKDKTGELFF. This chain joins TRBV2 and TRBJ2-2, with D perhaps TRBD1 (5 bases). CDR3 length: 14 residues. The V gene lost 6 bases and the J gene lost 5 bases, with 13 bases spanning the gap. Germline V gene sequence: CDR1 SNHLY, CDR2 FYNNEI.

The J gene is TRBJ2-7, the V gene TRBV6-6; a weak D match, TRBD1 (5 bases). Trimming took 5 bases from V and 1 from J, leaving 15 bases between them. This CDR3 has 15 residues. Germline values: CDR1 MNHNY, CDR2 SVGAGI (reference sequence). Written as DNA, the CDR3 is TGTGCCAGCAGTACCGCCGGTCCAGGGTCCTACGAGCAGTACTTC. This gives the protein CASSTAGPGSYEQYF.

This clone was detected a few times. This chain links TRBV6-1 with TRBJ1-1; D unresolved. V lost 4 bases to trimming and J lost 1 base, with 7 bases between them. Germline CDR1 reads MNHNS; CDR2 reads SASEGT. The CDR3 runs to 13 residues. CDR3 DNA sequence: TGTGCCAGCAGTGCCACAGAGAACACTGAAGCTTTCTTT. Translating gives CASSATENTEAFF.

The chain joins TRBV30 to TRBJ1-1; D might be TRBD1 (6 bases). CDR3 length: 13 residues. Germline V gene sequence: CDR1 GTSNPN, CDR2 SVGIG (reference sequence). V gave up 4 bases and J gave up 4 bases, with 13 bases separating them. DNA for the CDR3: TGTGCCTGGACCCCACAGGGACCCACTGAAGCTTTCTTT. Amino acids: CAWTPQGPTEAFF.

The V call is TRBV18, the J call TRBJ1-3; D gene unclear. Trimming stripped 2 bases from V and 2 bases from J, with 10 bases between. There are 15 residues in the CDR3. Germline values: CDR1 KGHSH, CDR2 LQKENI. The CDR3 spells CASSPSPTTGNTIYF. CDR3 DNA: TGTGCCAGCTCACCATCGCCGACAACTGGAAACACCATATATTTT. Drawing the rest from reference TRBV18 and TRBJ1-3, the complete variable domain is NAGVMQNPRHLVRRRGQEARLRCSPMKGHSHVYWYRQLPEEGLKFMVYLQKENIIDESGMPKERFSAEFPKEGPSILRIQQVVRGDSAAYFCASSPSPTTGNTIYFGEGSWLTVV.

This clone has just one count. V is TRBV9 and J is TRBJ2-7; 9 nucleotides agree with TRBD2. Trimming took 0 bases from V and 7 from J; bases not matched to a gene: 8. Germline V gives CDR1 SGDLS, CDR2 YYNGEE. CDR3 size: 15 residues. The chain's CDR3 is CASSVDAGGPEEQYF. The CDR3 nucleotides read TGTGCCAGCAGCGTAGACGCGGGGGGGCCTGAGGAGCAGTACTTC. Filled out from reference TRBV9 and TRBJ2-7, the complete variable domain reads DSGVTQTPKHLITATGQRVTLRCSPRSGDLSVYWYQQSLDQGLQFLIQYYNGEERAKGNILERFSAQQFPDLHSELNLSSLELGDSALYFCASSVDAGGPEEQYFGPGTRLTVT.

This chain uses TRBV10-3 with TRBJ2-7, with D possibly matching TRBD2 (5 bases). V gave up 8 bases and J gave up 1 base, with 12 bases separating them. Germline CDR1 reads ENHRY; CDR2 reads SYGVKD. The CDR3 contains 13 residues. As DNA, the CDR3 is TGTGCCATCGGCGGGTTGTTTTCCTACGAGCAGTACTTC. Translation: CAIGGLFSYEQYF.